These T cell receptor beta chains were read from a single sample in a study of beta chain features in type 1 diabetes. Method: immunoSEQ multiplex PCR; TCRdb's copy keeps in-frame clones and lacks some. The table shows a few hundred thousand clones, with around 10% occurring only once. Sequenced material: central memory CD4+ T cells from blood. Source of these receptors: a young man with type 1 diabetes. CDR3s include the opening cysteine and the closing phenylalanine or tryptophan. Each record gives: J gene, V gene, D gene, clone size, CDR3 protein, CDR3 DNA. D genes are given only for firm matches. Size is omitted from some rows. Given values are once, few, many or a class for expanded clones.

J: TRBJ2-7; V: TRBV27; D: TRBD2; size: few; CDR3: CASIKPVAGGYEQYF; DNA: TGTGCCAGCATTAAGCCCGTAGCGGGAGGCTACGAGCAGTACTTC
J: TRBJ2-1; V: TRBV5-5; D: TRBD1; size: .; CDR3: CASSLTGVSYNEQFF; DNA: TGTGCCAGCAGCTTGACAGGGGTCTCCTACAATGAGCAGTTCTTC
J: TRBJ2-7; V: TRBV7-9; D: TRBD2; size: .; CDR3: CASSLLAGGPGEQYF; DNA: TGTGCCAGCAGCTTACTAGCGGGAGGGCCAGGGGAGCAGTACTTC
J: TRBJ1-5; V: TRBV6-6; D: .; size: few; CDR3: CASGGLSNQPQHF; DNA: TGTGCCAGCGGGGGATTGAGCAATCAGCCCCAGCATTTT
J: TRBJ1-5; V: TRBV27; D: .; size: few; CDR3: CASSSTGSSNQPQHF; DNA: TGTGCCAGCAGCAGTACAGGGTCGTCCAATCAGCCCCAGCATTTT
J: TRBJ2-3; V: TRBV10-3; D: .; size: few; CDR3: CASRHITNTDTQYF; DNA: TGTGCCTCCAGACACATCACCAACACAGATACGCAGTATTTT
J: TRBJ2-3; V: TRBV6-1; D: TRBD2; size: few; CDR3: CASSSGSEIDTQYF; DNA: TGTGCCAGCAGTAGCGGGAGCGAAATCGATACGCAGTATTTT
J: TRBJ2-3; V: TRBV11-3; D: .; size: .; CDR3: CASSFAFLHTQYF; DNA: TGTGCCAGCAGCTTCGCCTTTTTGCATACGCAGTATTTT
J: TRBJ1-4; V: TRBV28; D: .; size: few; CDR3: CASRRASTNEKLFF; DNA: TGTGCCAGCAGAAGGGCTTCAACTAATGAAAAACTGTTTTTT
J: TRBJ2-7; V: TRBV7-8; D: .; size: few; CDR3: CASSLDGPKQYF; DNA: TGTGCCAGCAGCTTAGATGGTCCGAAGCAGTACTTC
J: TRBJ1-4; V: TRBV7-9; D: .; size: few; CDR3: CASSSRSIGDEKLFF; DNA: TGTGCCAGCAGCTCCCGATCCATAGGGGATGAAAAACTGTTTTTT
J: TRBJ2-1; V: TRBV28; D: .; size: .; CDR3: CASSLFRGNNEQFF; DNA: TGTGCCAGCAGTTTATTTCGAGGTAACAATGAGCAGTTCTTC
J: TRBJ2-3; V: TRBV6-6; D: .; size: .; CDR3: CASSYQGSTDTQYF; DNA: TGTGCCAGCAGTTACCAAGGTAGCACAGATACGCAGTATTTT
J: TRBJ2-3; V: TRBV5-1; D: TRBD2; size: many; CDR3: CASSFGGRASTDTQYF; DNA: TGCGCCAGCAGCTTTGGCGGGAGGGCTAGCACAGATACGCAGTATTTT
J: TRBJ2-7; V: TRBV7-2; D: .; size: .; CDR3: CASSPYGAYEQYF; DNA: TGTGCCAGCAGCCCGTATGGAGCCTACGAGCAGTACTTC
J: TRBJ2-5; V: TRBV6-5; D: TRBD1; size: few; CDR3: CASRPGQGETQYF; DNA: TGTGCCAGCAGACCGGGACAGGGAGAGACCCAGTACTTC
J: TRBJ2-1; V: TRBV5-1; D: .; size: .; CDR3: CASSLEAGNRYNEQFF; DNA: TGCGCCAGCAGCTTGGAGGCGGGGAATCGCTACAATGAGCAGTTCTTC
J: TRBJ1-1; V: TRBV28; D: .; size: .; CDR3: CASREGVNTEAFF; DNA: TGTGCCAGCCGGGAGGGGGTGAACACTGAAGCTTTCTTT
J: TRBJ2-7; V: TRBV18; D: .; size: .; CDR3: CASSPPGNYEQYF; DNA: TGTGCCAGCTCACCCCCGGGTAACTACGAGCAGTACTTC
J: TRBJ1-4; V: TRBV18; D: TRBD1; size: few; CDR3: CASSLGTGGDATNEKLFF; DNA: TGTGCCAGCTCACTCGGGACAGGGGGCGATGCAACTAATGAAAAACTGTTTTTT
J: TRBJ1-5; V: TRBV6-1; D: .; size: .; CDR3: CASSEGYSNQPQHF; DNA: TGTGCCAGCAGTGAGGGCTATAGCAATCAGCCCCAGCATTTT
J: TRBJ2-7; V: TRBV6-5; D: TRBD2; size: few; CDR3: CASAGPRAGVSEQYF; DNA: TGTGCCAGCGCCGGGCCCCGAGCGGGAGTTAGCGAGCAGTACTTC
J: TRBJ1-5; V: TRBV9; D: .; size: few; CDR3: CASSLDSNNQPQHF; DNA: TGTGCCAGCAGCCTGGACAGCAATAATCAGCCCCAGCATTTT
J: TRBJ2-7; V: TRBV7-9; D: .; size: few; CDR3: CASSFLSVGAYEQYF; DNA: TGTGCCAGCAGCTTTCTTAGCGTCGGGGCCTACGAGCAGTACTTC
J: TRBJ2-7; V: TRBV6-5; D: .; size: few; CDR3: CASSAGTVGSTRQYF; DNA: TGTGCCAGCAGTGCCGGGACGGTGGGCTCTACGAGGCAGTACTTC
J: TRBJ2-7; V: TRBV6-6; D: .; size: .; CDR3: CASNLPLTGPEGQYF; DNA: TGTGCCAGCAACCTACCCCTTACGGGACCAGAGGGGCAGTACTTC
J: TRBJ2-4; V: TRBV5-4; D: .; size: few; CDR3: CASSLGGDGNLAKNIQYF; DNA: TGTGCCAGCAGCTTGGGAGGGGACGGGAACCTAGCCAAAAACATTCAGTACTTC
J: TRBJ2-3; V: TRBV19; D: TRBD1; size: few; CDR3: CASSLTGTVGDTQYF; DNA: TGTGCCAGTAGTCTCACCGGGACAGTGGGAGATACGCAGTATTTT
J: TRBJ1-1; V: TRBV4-3; D: .; size: few; CDR3: CASSQDRTDTEAFF; DNA: TGCGCCAGCAGCCAAGATCGAACGGACACTGAAGCTTTCTTT